This T cell receptor (beta chain) stems from a study of T cell repertoires in ileal Crohn's disease. About the research overall: At surgery, about 36% of patients smoked, with median disease duration 7.9 years. Every patient was operated on for stricturing (about 60%) or penetrating (approximately 40%) complications. General observations from the study: Clonality above 26.8% at surgery always came with endoscopic recurrence.

Concerning this clone itself: Its antigen is as yet unknown.

Germline assignment: CDR1 LNHNV and CDR2 YYDKDF (reference sequence). Trimming left V 1 base short and J 11 bases short, with 17 bases between. The CDR3 consists of 14 residues. This table comes from immunoSEQ multiplex PCR, and its TCRdb copy is limited to in-frame clones, with some not included. The sample lists about 4,500 clones, over 65% occurring once. The sample consisted of ileal tissue. The V call is TRBV15, the J call TRBJ2-5, with TRBD2 as a possible D gene (6 bases). This receptor was taken from an adult with Crohn's disease. The CDR3 nucleotides are TGTGCCACCAGCAGAGGGCTGGATCCGGGGGAGCAGTACTTC. It translates to CATSRGLDPGEQYF.